This T cell receptor beta chain was identified in a study of T cell responses to AZD1222 COVID-19 vaccine. Profiling relied on immunoSEQ multiplex PCR, and the TCRdb table lists in-frame clones only, not all of them. The data hold about 150,000 clones, with less than 90% observed a single time. Source: peripheral blood, taken after recovery from COVID-19. The source of this sequence is an adult who had recovered from COVID-19.

The CDR3 DNA is TGTGCCAGCAGTTTCACCACAGGGGATGGAAACACCATATATTTT. The encoded protein is CASSFTTGDGNTIYF. The chain combines TRBV6-2 or TRBV6-3 with TRBJ1-3, with 7 positions matching TRBD1. J gave up 3 bases and V 4 bases, and 6 bases lay outside the gene matches. CDR1 and CDR2 from the germline V gene are MNHEY and SVGEGT. This CDR3 has 15 amino acids.